The 22 T cell receptor beta chains listed next were all sequenced from one sample in a study of CD4 T cells in relation to SARS-CoV-2 and coronaviruses. Some clones are missing from TCRdb's copy, which holds only in-frame ones; the method was immunoSEQ multiplex PCR. The sample records approximately 50,000 clones, 92% being singletons. Sample: naive CD4+ T cells from PBMCs. Subset given: naive CD4+ T cells isolated by negative enrichment. Every receptor here comes from an adult with COVID-19.

This chain uses TRBV3-1 (or the pseudogene TRBV3-2) with TRBJ2-2; D is unclear. This CDR3 spans 12 amino acids. CDR1 LGHDT and CDR2 YNNKEL come from the germline V gene (reference sequence). Trimming left V 2 bases short and J 2 bases short, with 0 bases between. As DNA, the CDR3 is TGTGCCAGCAGCCAAAACACCGGGGAGCTGTTTTTT. This codes for CASSQNTGELFF.

This sequence joins TRBV28 and TRBJ2-2; D is unclear. The CDR3 has 13 amino acids. From germline, CDR1 is MDHEN and CDR2 SYDVKM. Trimming removed 4 bases from V and 1 base from J, with 4 bases in between. Written as DNA, the CDR3 is TGTGCCAGCAGTTCTCAGAACACCGGGGAGCTGTTTTTT. Its protein is CASSSQNTGELFF.

The V gene is TRBV12-2, the J gene TRBJ2-7. TRBV12-2 is deemed a pseudogene. This CDR3 has 15 residues. CDR3 protein: CASRLVGPYSYEQYF. CDR3 in DNA: TGTGCAAGTCGCTTAGTGGGTCCCTACTCCTACGAGCAGTACTTC.

V gene TRBV5-8 combines with J gene TRBJ2-7; 7 nucleotides align to TRBD1. This CDR3 spans 14 amino acids. V lost 3 bases and J lost 2; bases outside the gene matches: 5. The V gene's germline CDR1 is SGHTS and CDR2 YDEGEE. The CDR3, as DNA: TGTGCCAGCAGCTACGGGACAGTAACCTACGAGCAGTACTTC. This gives the protein CASSYGTVTYEQYF.

The rearrangement links TRBV27 to TRBJ2-2; 8 bases are shared with TRBD2. V shed 3 bases and J 3 bases; nucleotides not matched to a gene: 6. CDR1 and CDR2 (germline): MNHEY, SMNVEV (reference sequence). The length of the CDR3 is 16 residues. The CDR3 DNA is TGTGCCAGCAGTTTCGACGGGAGGGCCTACACCGGGGAGCTGTTTTTT. It translates to CASSFDGRAYTGELFF.

The chain carries TRBV13 and TRBJ2-5; the D gene is possibly TRBD1 (5 bases). Trimming shortened V by 0 bases and J by 7 bases, and 12 bases separated the two germline ends. Germline lookup yields CDR1 PRHDT and CDR2 FYEKMQ (reference sequence). The CDR3 is 14 amino acids. CDR3 loop: CASSLGGARGTQYF. The CDR3, as DNA: TGTGCCAGCAGCTTAGGTGGGGCAAGGGGGACCCAGTACTTC.

The chain recombines TRBV28 with TRBJ2-1, with TRBD2 matching over 8 bases. The CDR3 covers 16 residues. Germline V gene sequence: CDR1 MDHEN, CDR2 SYDVKM. Losses at the gene ends were 5 bases for V and 4 bases for J; bases not matched to a gene: 10. The CDR3 bases are TGTGCCAGCAGTACACGAGTAGCGGGGACTTACAATGAGCAGTTCTTC. Its protein is CASSTRVAGTYNEQFF.

The chain carries TRBV6-5 and TRBJ2-2; D is possibly TRBD1 (5 bases). The V end was cut by 7 bases, the J end by 2 bases, with 14 bases between. Germline CDR1 reads MNHEY; CDR2 reads SVGAGI. CDR3 length equals 15 residues. CDR3 region: CASTLMGHNTGELFF. As DNA, the CDR3 is TGTGCCAGCACGCTCATGGGGCACAACACCGGGGAGCTGTTTTTT.

V usage is TRBV19 and J usage is TRBJ2-7; D is undetermined. Germline CDR1 is LNHDA and CDR2 is SQIVND (reference sequence). This CDR3 has 13 amino acids. V was shortened by 1 base and J by 6 bases, with 10 bases between the two germline ends. The CDR3 DNA sequence: TGTGCCAGTAGTATAGGGACCATTTCCGAGCAGTACTTC. Protein sequence: CASSIGTISEQYF.

The chain employs TRBV20-1 and TRBJ2-7, with unresolved D. The CDR3 contains 11 residues. Trimming left V 0 bases short and J 7 bases short, with 7 bases between. Germline assignment: CDR1 DFQATT and CDR2 SNEGSKA (reference sequence). The CDR3 bases are TGCAGTGCTAGAGATAGGTGGGAGCAGTACTTC. Its translation: CSARDRWEQYF.

This rearrangement joins TRBV9 to TRBJ2-1; 12 bases match TRBD1. V lost 2 bases and J lost 5; bases outside the gene matches: 8. The CDR3 contains 17 residues. CDR1 SGDLS and CDR2 YYNGEE come from the germline V gene. This CDR3 reads CASSVGTGGFRDNEQFF. The DNA for the CDR3 is TGTGCCAGCAGCGTGGGGACAGGGGGCTTTCGTGACAATGAGCAGTTCTTC.

The rearrangement joins TRBV7-2 to TRBJ2-3, with 10 bases aligning to TRBD2. The CDR3 is 15 residues long. J gave up 6 bases and V 2 bases, and 5 bases lay outside the gene matches. Per the germline V gene, CDR1 is SGHTA and CDR2 is FQGNSA. The CDR3 here is CASSLRSGGVDTQYF. The CDR3 nucleotides read TGTGCCAGCAGCTTACGGAGCGGGGGGGTCGATACGCAGTATTTT.

The J gene is TRBJ1-1, the V gene TRBV30, with 8 bases that match TRBD1. The ends lost 4 bases at V and 0 bases at J; junction bases unmatched: 16. The germline gives CDR1 GTSNPN, CDR2 SVGIG (reference sequence). CDR3 length: 18 amino acids. CDR3 DNA sequence: TGTGCCTGGATGGGGTTAGGACAGGGAGACAGGTTGAACACTGAAGCTTTCTTT. Its protein is CAWMGLGQGDRLNTEAFF.

This clone was recorded a few times. This chain uses TRBV30 with TRBJ2-2; TRBD1 matches at 7 bases. The CDR3 is made up of 14 amino acids. Germline CDR1 and CDR2: GTSNPN and SVGIG (reference sequence). The V gene end was trimmed by 4 bases and the J gene end by 5 bases; junction bases not matched to a gene: 7. The chain's CDR3 is CAWNSGGRTGELFF. In nucleotides, the CDR3 is TGTGCCTGGAACTCAGGGGGACGGACCGGGGAGCTGTTTTTT.

Of note for this clone: Mismatch with germline at one junction end may stem from a read error. This chain's CDR3 is CASSLNGSPYHEQFF. Here the CDR3 DNA reads TGTGCCAGCAGTTTGAACGGGAGTCCCTACCATGAGCAGTTCTTC. This sequence joins TRBV27 and TRBJ2-1; D is possibly TRBD2 (6 bases). The CDR3 length is 15 residues. Germline CDR1 reads MNHEY; CDR2 reads SMNVEV (reference sequence).

The chain combines TRBV18 with TRBJ1-4; D remains unclear. V was clipped by 3 bases and J by 7 bases, with 12 bases between them. Germline CDR1 KGHSH, CDR2 LQKENI. The CDR3 has 14 residues. CDR3 amino acids: CASSPRNTGEKLFF. CDR3 DNA sequence: TGTGCCAGCTCACCGAGAAACACTGGTGAAAAACTGTTTTTT.

This clone was counted a single time. The V gene is TRBV19, the J gene TRBJ2-1, with 11 bases identical to TRBD2. This CDR3 spans 16 amino acids. CDR1 is LNHDA and CDR2 is SQIVND in the germline V gene (reference sequence). Unmatched junction bases numbered 10, after V lost 5 bases and J lost 7 bases. The DNA for the CDR3 is TGTGCCAGTAGTCCAGGCGGACTAGCGGGCCTGAATGAGCAGTTCTTC. This gives the protein CASSPGGLAGLNEQFF.

This rearrangement joins TRBV5-4 to TRBJ2-7; 8 bases are a match to TRBD2. Trimming took 4 bases from V and 0 from J; bases not matched to a gene: 6. This CDR3 contains 15 residues. Germline CDR1 reads SGHNT; CDR2 reads YYREEE (reference sequence). CDR3 sequence: CASSQQTSGSYEQYF. The CDR3 DNA follows: TGTGCCAGCAGCCAACAAACTAGCGGCTCCTACGAGCAGTACTTC.

This chain connects TRBV27 to TRBJ2-7; 7 bases agree with TRBD1. With 3 bases clipped from V and 2 bases from J, the junction kept 4 bases outside the gene matches. CDR1 and CDR2 from the germline V gene are MNHEY and SMNVEV (reference sequence). The CDR3 is 14 residues long. DNA of the CDR3: TGTGCCAGCAGTTTCCGCAGGGGGACCTACGAGCAGTACTTC. As protein: CASSFRRGTYEQYF.

V usage is TRBV21-1 and J usage is TRBJ1-1; TRBD1 was called by the table and not checked on the DNA. TRBV21-1 represents a pseudogene. The CDR3 length is 14 residues. CDR3 nucleotides: TGTGCCAGCAGCACATTCTGGTGGACAGGGATCGCTTTCTTT. Amino acid sequence: CASSTFWWTGIAFF.

The chain recombines TRBV5-4 with TRBJ1-1; TRBD1 is a possible D gene (6 bases). The V and J ends lost 3 bases and 1 base respectively, with 16 bases between them. The germline V gene has CDR1 SGHNT and CDR2 YYREEE (reference sequence). This CDR3 has 16 residues. CDR3 bases: TGTGCCAGCAGCTCTCCCCGGTGGGACACGAACACTGAAGCTTTCTTT. This gives the protein CASSSPRWDTNTEAFF.

V gene TRBV5-4 combines with J gene TRBJ2-1; 8 positions agree with TRBD2. The CDR3 is made up of 14 amino acids. Germline V gives CDR1 SGHNT, CDR2 YYREEE (reference sequence). V shed 5 bases and J 7 bases; nucleotides not matched to a gene: 8. Here the CDR3 DNA reads TGTGCCAGCAGGACATTAGCGGGAAATAATGAGCAGTTCTTC. Translated, it gives CASRTLAGNNEQFF.